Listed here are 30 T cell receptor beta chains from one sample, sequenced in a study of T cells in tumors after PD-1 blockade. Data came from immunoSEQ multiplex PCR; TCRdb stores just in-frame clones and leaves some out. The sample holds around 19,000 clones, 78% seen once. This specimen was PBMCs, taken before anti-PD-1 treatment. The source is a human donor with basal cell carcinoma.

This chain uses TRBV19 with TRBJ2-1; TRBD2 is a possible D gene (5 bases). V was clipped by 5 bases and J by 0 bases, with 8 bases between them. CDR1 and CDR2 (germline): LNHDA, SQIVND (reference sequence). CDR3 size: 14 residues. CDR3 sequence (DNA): TGTGCCAGTAGTGGACTGGACTCCTACAATGAGCAGTTCTTC. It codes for CASSGLDSYNEQFF.

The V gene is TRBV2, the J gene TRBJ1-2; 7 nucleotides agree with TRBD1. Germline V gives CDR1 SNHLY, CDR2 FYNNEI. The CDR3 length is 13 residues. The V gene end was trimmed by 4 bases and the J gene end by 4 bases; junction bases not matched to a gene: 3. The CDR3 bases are TGTGCCAGCAGTGTACAGGGGAGCTATGGCTACACCTTC. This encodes CASSVQGSYGYTF.

The CDR3 region is CASSELLGINGELFF. Here the CDR3 DNA reads TGTGCCAGCAGCGAGCTTCTGGGTATAAACGGGGAGCTGTTTTTT. The genes are TRBV2 and TRBJ2-2; no firm D call. Trimming cost V 6 bases and J 7 bases, with 18 bases left between them. Germline V gives CDR1 SNHLY, CDR2 FYNNEI. This CDR3 has 15 residues.

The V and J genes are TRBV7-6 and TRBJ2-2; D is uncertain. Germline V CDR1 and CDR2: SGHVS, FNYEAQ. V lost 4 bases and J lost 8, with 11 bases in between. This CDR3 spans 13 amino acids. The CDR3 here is CASSSRSEGELFF. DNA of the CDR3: TGTGCCAGCAGCTCAAGATCGGAAGGGGAGCTGTTTTTT.

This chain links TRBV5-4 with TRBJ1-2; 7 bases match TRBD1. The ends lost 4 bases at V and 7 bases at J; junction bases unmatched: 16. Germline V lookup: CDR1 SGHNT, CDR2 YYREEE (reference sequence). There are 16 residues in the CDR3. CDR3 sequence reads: CASSTRSASGGSGYTF. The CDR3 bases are TGTGCCAGCAGCACCCGCTCCGCCTCAGGGGGTAGTGGCTACACCTTC.

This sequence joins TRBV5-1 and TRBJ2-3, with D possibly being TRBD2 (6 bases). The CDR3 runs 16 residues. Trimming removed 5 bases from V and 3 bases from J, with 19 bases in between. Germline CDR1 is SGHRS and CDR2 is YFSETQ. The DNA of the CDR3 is TGCGCCAGCAGTACCGGGACTGACCCCAATACAGATACGCAGTATTTT. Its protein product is CASSTGTDPNTDTQYF.

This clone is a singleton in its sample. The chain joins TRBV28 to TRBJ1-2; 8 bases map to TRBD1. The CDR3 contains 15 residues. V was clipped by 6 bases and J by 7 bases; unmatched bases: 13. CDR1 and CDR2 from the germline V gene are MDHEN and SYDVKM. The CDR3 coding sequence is TGTGCCAGCAGCCCAAGTGGGAGGACAGGGCCTGGCTACACCTTC. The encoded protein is CASSPSGRTGPGYTF.

CDR3 sequence reads: CASSLARRETQYF. In DNA, the CDR3 is TGTGCCAGCAGCTTAGCTAGGAGAGAGACCCAGTACTTC. J is TRBJ2-5 and V is TRBV7-2; no clear D gene. V dropped 0 bases and J dropped 4 bases, with 6 bases sitting between them. Per the germline V gene, CDR1 is SGHTA and CDR2 is FQGNSA. This CDR3 is built from 13 residues.

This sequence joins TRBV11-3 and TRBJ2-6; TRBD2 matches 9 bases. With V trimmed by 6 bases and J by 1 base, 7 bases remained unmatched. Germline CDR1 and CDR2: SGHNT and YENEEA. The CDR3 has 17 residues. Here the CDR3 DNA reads TGTGCCAGCAGTCCCGGGACTAGCAGGTCTGGGGCCAACGTCCTGACTTTC. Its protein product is CASSPGTSRSGANVLTF. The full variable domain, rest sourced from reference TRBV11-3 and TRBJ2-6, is EAGVVQSPRYKIIEKKQPVAFWCNPISGHNTLYWYLQNLGQGPELLIRYENEEAVDDSQLPKDRFSAERLKGVDSTLKIQPAELGDSAVYLCASSPGTSRSGANVLTFGAGSRLTVL.

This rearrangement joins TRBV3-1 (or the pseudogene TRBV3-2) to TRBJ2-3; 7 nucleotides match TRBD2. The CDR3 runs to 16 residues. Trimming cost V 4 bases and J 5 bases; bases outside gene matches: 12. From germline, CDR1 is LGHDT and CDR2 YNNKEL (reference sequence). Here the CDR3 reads CASSRGGDAALDTQYF. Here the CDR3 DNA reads TGTGCCAGCAGCCGGGGGGGGGACGCAGCGTTAGATACGCAGTATTTT.

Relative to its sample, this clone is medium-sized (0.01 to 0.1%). The CDR3 spells CSARDSGNEKLFF. CDR3 nucleotide sequence: TGCAGCGCCCGGGACTCTGGTAATGAAAAACTGTTTTTT. The rearrangement uses TRBV29-1 and TRBJ1-4, with a tentative D call TRBD1 (5 bases). V was pared by 7 bases and J by 4 bases, with 13 bases between. Germline CDR1 SQVTM, CDR2 ANQGSEA. The CDR3 covers 13 residues.

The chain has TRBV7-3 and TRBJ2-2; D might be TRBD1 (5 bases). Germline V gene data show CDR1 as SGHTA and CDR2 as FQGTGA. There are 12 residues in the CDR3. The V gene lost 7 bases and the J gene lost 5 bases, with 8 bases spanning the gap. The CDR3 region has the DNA TGTGCCAGCAACCAGGGAACCGGGGAGCTGTTTTTT. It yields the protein CASNQGTGELFF.

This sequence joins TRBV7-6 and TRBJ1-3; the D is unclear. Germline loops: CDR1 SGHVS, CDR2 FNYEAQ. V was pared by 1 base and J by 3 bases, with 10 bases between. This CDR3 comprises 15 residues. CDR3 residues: CASSLGVGRGNTIYF. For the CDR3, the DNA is TGTGCCAGCAGCTTAGGAGTGGGTCGTGGAAACACCATATATTTT.

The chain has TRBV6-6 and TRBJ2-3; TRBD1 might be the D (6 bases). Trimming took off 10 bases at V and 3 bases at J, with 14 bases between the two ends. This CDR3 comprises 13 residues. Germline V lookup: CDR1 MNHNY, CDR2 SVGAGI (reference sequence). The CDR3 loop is CATKRGSTDTQYF. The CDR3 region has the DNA TGTGCCACCAAGAGGGGGTCGACAGATACGCAGTATTTT.

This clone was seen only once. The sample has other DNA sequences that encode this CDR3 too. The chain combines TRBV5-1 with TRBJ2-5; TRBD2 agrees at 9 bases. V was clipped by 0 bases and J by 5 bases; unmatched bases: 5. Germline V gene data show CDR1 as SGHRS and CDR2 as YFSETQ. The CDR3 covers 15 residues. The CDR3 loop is CASSLGLAGRETQYF. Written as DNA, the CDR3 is TGCGCCAGCAGCTTGGGCCTAGCGGGGCGGGAGACCCAGTACTTC.

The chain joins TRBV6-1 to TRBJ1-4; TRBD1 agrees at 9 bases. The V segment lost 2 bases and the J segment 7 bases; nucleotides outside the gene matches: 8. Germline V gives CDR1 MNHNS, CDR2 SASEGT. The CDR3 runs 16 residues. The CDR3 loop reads CASSEKGGQGSEKLFF. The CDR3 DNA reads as TGTGCCAGCAGTGAAAAGGGGGGACAGGGATCTGAAAAACTGTTTTTT.

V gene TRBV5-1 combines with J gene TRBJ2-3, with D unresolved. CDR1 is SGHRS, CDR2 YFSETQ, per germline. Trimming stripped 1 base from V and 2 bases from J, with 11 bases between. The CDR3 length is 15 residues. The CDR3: CASSLSFLHTDTQYF. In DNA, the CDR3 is TGCGCCAGCAGCTTGTCTTTTTTGCACACAGATACGCAGTATTTT.

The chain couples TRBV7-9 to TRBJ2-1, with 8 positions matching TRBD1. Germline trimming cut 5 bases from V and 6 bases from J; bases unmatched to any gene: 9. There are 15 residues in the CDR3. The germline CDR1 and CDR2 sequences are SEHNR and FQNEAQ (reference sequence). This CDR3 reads CASSIARGQGNEQFF. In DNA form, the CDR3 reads TGTGCCAGCAGCATTGCCAGGGGGCAGGGCAATGAGCAGTTCTTC. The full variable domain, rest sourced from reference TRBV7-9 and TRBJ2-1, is DTGVSQNPRHKITKRGQNVTFRCDPISEHNRLYWYRQTLGQGPEFLTYFQNEAQLEKSRLLSDRFSAERPKGSFSTLEIQRTEQGDSAMYLCASSIARGQGNEQFFGPGTRLTVL.

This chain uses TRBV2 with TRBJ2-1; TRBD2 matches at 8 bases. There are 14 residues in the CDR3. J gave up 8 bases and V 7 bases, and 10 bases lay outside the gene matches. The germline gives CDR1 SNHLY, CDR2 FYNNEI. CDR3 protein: CASTLAGTFDEQFF. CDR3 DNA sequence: TGTGCCAGCACCTTAGCGGGAACTTTCGATGAGCAGTTCTTC.

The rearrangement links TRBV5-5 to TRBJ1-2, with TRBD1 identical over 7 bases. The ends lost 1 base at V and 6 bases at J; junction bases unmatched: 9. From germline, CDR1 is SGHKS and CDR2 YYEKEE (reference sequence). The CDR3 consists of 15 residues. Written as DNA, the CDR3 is TGTGCCAGCAGCTTGACGGGACAGCGAAGTGATGGCTACACCTTC. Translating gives CASSLTGQRSDGYTF.

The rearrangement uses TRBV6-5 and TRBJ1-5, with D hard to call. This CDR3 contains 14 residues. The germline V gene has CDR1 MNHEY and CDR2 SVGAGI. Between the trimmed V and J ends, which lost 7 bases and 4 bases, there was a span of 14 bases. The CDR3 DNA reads TGTGCCAGCAAGGGTGGCAGGCGAAATCAGCCCCAGCATTTT. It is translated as CASKGGRRNQPQHF.

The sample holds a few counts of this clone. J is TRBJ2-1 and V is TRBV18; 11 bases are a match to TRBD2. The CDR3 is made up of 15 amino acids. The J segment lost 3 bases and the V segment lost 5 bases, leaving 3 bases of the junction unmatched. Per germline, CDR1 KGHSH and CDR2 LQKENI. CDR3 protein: CASSKTSGVYNEQFF. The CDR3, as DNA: TGTGCCAGCTCAAAGACTAGCGGGGTCTACAATGAGCAGTTCTTC.

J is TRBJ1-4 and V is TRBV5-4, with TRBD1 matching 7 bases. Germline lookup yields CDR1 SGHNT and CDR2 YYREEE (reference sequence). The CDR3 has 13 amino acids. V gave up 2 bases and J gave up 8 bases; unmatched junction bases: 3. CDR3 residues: CASSLGGIEKLFF. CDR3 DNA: TGTGCCAGCAGCTTAGGGGGCATAGAAAAACTGTTTTTT. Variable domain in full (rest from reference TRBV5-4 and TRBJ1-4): ETGVTQSPTHLIKTRGQQVTLRCSSQSGHNTVSWYQQALGQGPQFIFQYYREEENGRGNFPPRFSGLQFPNYSSELNVNALELDDSALYLCASSLGGIEKLFFGSGTQLSVL.

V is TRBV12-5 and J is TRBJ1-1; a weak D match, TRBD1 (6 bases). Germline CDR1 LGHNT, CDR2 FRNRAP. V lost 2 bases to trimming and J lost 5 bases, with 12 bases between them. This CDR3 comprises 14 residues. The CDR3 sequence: CASGLTTGKTEAFF. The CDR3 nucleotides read TGTGCTAGTGGTTTGACCACAGGGAAGACTGAAGCTTTCTTT.

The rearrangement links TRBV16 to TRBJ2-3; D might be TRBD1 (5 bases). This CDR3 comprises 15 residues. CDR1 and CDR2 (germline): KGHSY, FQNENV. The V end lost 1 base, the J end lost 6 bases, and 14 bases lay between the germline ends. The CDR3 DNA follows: TGTGCCAGCAGCCAATTCGCTACAGGCAGGGATACGCAGTATTTT. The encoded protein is CASSQFATGRDTQYF.

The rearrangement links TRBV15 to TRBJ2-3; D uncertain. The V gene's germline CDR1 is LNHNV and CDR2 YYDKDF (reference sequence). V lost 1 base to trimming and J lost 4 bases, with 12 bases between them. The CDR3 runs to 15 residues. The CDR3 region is CATSRVGSMADTQYF. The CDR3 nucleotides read TGTGCCACCAGCAGAGTTGGCAGTATGGCAGATACGCAGTATTTT. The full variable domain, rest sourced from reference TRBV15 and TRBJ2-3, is DAMVIQNPRYQVTQFGKPVTLSCSQTLNHNVMYWYQQKSSQAPKLLFHYYDKDFNNEADTPDNFQSRRPNTSFCFLDIRSPGLGDTAMYLCATSRVGSMADTQYFGPGTRLTVL.

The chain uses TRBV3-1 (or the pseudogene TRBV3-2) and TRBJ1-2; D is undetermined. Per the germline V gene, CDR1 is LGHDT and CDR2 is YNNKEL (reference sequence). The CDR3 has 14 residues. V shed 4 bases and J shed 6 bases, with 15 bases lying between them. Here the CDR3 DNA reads TGTGCCAGCAGCCCGCCCCGCCGCAGTAATGGCTACACCTTC. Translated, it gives CASSPPRRSNGYTF.

CDR3 amino acids: CASSERPGQREKLFF. The DNA for the CDR3 is TGTGCCAGTAGCGAACGACCAGGACAGCGAGAAAAACTGTTTTTT. This rearrangement joins TRBV19 to TRBJ1-4, with a possible D match to TRBD1 (6 bases). The CDR3 runs to 15 residues. The germline V gene encodes CDR1 LNHDA and CDR2 SQIVND (reference sequence). With 6 bases removed from V and 8 bases from J, the gap between germline ends came to 19 bases.

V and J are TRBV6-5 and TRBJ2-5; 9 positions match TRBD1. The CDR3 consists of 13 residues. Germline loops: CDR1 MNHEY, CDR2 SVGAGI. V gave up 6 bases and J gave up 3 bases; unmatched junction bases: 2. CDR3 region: CASRWTGEETQYF. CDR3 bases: TGTGCCAGCAGGTGGACAGGGGAAGAGACCCAGTACTTC.

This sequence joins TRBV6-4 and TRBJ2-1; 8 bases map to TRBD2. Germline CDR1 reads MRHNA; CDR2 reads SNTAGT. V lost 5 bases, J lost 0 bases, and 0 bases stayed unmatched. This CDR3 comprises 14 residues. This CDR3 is CASSSGSSYNEQFF. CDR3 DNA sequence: TGTGCCAGCAGTAGCGGGAGCTCCTACAATGAGCAGTTCTTC.